Here is one T cell receptor (beta chain) with its context. Authors' processing steps: Reference gene primer amplification yielded estimated nucleated cell counts. Sequencing used immunoSEQ multiplex PCR; TCRdb keeps in-frame clones, though not all of them. V and J calls and clone size follow that table, whereas D and trimming were derived from the DNA. The sample records a few hundred thousand clones, 86% being singletons. The data belong to a study of blood T cell repertoires in COVID-19. Overall study context: PBMCs, B-cell-depleted T cells, or T cells provided the cDNA or gDNA that made up the material.

All enrollees were roughly 18 to 95 years old and from 20 to 25 US areas. Among Cohort 3 donors, those recovered had two negative PCRs, clearance, or symptom resolution. This CDR3 region has 19 residues. The V end was cut by 6 bases, the J end by 0 bases, with 26 bases between. This receptor was identified in a woman between 18 and 29 years old who had recovered from COVID-19. Material for sequencing was PBMCs or T cells enriched from blood (not recorded which). The chain couples TRBV23-1 to TRBJ1-1, with a possible D match to TRBD1 (5 bases). TRBV23-1 is treated as an ORF (open reading frame) with a function not yet certain. As DNA, the CDR3 is TGCGCCAGCAGAATATCAGGGCCTGTCATCCCCTATCTGAACACTGAAGCTTTCTTT. Translated: CASRISGPVIPYLNTEAFF.